This section outlines one T cell receptor (beta chain) sequence together with its context. These data originate in a study of T cell changes during pregnancy in multiple sclerosis. Profiled with immunoSEQ multiplex PCR; TCRdb holds only in-frame clones, not every one. This sample has around 63,000 clones; about nine tenths occur once, and the top ten carry about 2.2%. CDR1 is SGDLS and CDR2 is YYNGEE in the germline V gene. The CDR3 has 15 residues. The V end lost 3 bases, the J end lost 6 bases, and 15 bases lay between the germline ends. This receptor was obtained from a female donor in good health, enrolled as a control in a pregnancy study. The chain joins TRBV9 to TRBJ2-2, with D possibly being TRBD2 (6 bases). The sample was peripheral blood, taken in the third trimester of pregnancy. The CDR3 region is CASSDDGGIPGELFF. The CDR3, as DNA: TGTGCCAGCAGCGATGATGGGGGGATCCCCGGGGAGCTGTTTTTT.